This T cell receptor beta chain stems from a study of shared clonotypes between healthy human individuals. Study context: CD4 naive cells filled three plates per donor, CD4 memory three, CD8 naive two and CD8 memory one.

The assay was immunoSEQ multiplex PCR, and TCRdb's table has in-frame clones only and misses some. The repertoire has around 550,000 clones, about 95% of them found once; the top ten carry around 0.12%. CD45RO negativity and positive selection for CCR7 defined naive CD8 cells, a population that excluded terminally differentiated effector memory CD45RA+ cells. Caucasian adults living in Nashville, Tennessee, provided all samples. There are 14 residues in the CDR3. Germline V gene data show CDR1 as MNHEY and CDR2 as SMNVEV (reference sequence). Points on this clone: The junction differs from germline at one of its ends, possibly a read error.

The rearrangement links TRBV27 to TRBJ2-7; 9 positions match TRBD2. The sample was naive CD8+ T cells sorted from blood. The TCR was taken from a woman aged 25 to 45 in good health. The CDR3 loop reads CASSLDNSPGTSLF. For the CDR3, the DNA is TGTGCCAGCAGTTTAGACAACAGTCCCGGGACTAGCTTATTC.